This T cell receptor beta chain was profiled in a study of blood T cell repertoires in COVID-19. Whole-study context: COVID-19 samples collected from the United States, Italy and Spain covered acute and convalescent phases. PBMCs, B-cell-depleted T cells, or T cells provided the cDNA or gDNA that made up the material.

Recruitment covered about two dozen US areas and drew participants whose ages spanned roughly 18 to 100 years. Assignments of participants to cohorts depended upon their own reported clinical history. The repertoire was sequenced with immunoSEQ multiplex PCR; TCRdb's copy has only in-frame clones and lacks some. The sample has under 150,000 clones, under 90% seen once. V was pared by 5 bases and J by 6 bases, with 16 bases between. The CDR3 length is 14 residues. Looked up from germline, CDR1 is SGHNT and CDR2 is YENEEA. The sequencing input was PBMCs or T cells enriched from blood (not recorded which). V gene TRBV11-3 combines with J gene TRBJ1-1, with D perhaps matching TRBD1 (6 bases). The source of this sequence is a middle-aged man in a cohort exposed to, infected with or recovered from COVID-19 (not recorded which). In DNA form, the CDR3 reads TGTGCCAGCAGCCCACAGGGTTCTGACTCTGAAGCTTTCTTT. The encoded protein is CASSPQGSDSEAFF.